This T cell receptor (beta chain) emerged from a study of early T cells in non-severe SARS-CoV-2 infection (dated by TCRdb to 2020 to 2022). For the wider study: Bulk RNA from unsorted whole blood was used for TCR sequencing, so alpha and beta chains could not be paired.

A case-control design nested within a healthcare worker cohort in London, UK, was used, with weekly nasopharyngeal swab PCR tests and blood sampling performed. Healthcare workers were recruited during the week of the UK lockdown, between 23 and 31 March 2020, and followed weekly for up to roughly 15 weeks. In the germline V gene, CDR1 corresponds to KGHSH and CDR2 to LQKENI. V is pared back by 2 bases and J by 5 bases, with 13 bases lying between the germline termini. Including cysteine and phenylalanine, the CDR3 has 15 amino acids. This entry keeps only the CDR3 DNA: 45 bases, framed from base 1. Library preparation was by 5' RACE. Sequencing instrument: NextSeq 500. The TCR library protocol attached unique molecular identifiers to individual cDNA molecules to correct for sequencing error and PCR bias. Both TCR alpha and beta chains were sequenced, and tight co-correlation was observed between alpha and beta sequence abundances in each sample. The paper's processing steps were these. Decombinator V4 was used to annotate the V gene, J gene and CDR3 of the TCR sequences. Expanded TCRs were defined as changing significantly between any two time points under a Poisson model with p below 0.0001. TCR abundances were normalised to the total number of TCRs sequenced in each sample and reported as counts per million. MAIT TCRs were defined by TRAV1-2 paired with TRAJ12, TRAJ20 or TRAJ33, and iNKT TCRs by TRAV10 paired with TRAJ18. VDJdb, accessed 1 November 2021, was searched for CMV, EBV and SARS-CoV-2 annotated TCRs, excluding TCRs annotated for multiple antigens. TCRdb reworked the public reads: Q25 trimming with fastp, MiXCR clone assembly, productive beta chains retained. Rows matching on CDR3 protein sequence are summarized as one entry with the most common DNA and genes. TCRdb's processing, not the study's, gives the V and J calls here. A total of tens of thousands of distinct CDR3 sequences appear in this sample, about 12% of them only once. The top ten hold about 1.7% of the sample.

This clonotype was seen a few times. There is no known antigen for this receptor. No much larger clonotype is one base removed from it; base qualities were not supplied. Paper-wide results and their limitations: VDJdb matching was skewed toward anti-spike CD8 responses and likely underestimated virus-specific expansions, missing private and CD4 specificities.

Material: whole blood. The source is an adult who was a healthcare worker with PCR-confirmed SARS-CoV-2 infection or an uninfected control (not recorded which). Here the chain combines TRBV18 and TRBJ2-1; matching of 6 bases hints at TRBD2 as the D gene. The CDR3 protein: CASSPGAGTNNEQFF. The DNA is TGTGCCAGCTCACCAGGCGCGGGGACGAACAATGAGCAGTTCTTC.